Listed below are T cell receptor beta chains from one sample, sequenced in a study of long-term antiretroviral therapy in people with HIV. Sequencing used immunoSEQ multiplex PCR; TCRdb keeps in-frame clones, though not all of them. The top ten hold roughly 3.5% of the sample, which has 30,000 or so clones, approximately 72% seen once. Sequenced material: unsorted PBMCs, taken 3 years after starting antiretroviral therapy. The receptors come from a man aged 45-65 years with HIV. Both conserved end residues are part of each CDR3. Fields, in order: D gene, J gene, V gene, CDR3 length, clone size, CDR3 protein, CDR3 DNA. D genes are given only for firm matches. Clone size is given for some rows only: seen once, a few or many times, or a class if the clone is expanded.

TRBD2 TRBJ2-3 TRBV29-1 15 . CSVSGTSGSADTQYF TGCAGCGTCTCCGGGACTAGCGGGAGCGCAGATACGCAGTATTTT
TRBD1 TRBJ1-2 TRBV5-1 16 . CASSLALGQGVVGYTF TGCGCCAGCAGCTTGGCCCTAGGACAGGGGGTTGTTGGCTACACCTTC
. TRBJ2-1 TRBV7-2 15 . CASSLAGGPFNEQFF TGTGCCAGCAGCTTAGCGGGGGGGCCTTTCAATGAGCAGTTCTTC
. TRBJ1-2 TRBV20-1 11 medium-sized CSARTSRGYTF TGCAGTGCTAGAACCAGCCGAGGCTACACCTTC
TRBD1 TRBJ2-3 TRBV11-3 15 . CASSSGTGGEDTQYF TGTGCCAGCAGCTCGGGGACAGGGGGCGAGGATACGCAGTATTTT
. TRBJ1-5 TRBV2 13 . CASSVGVRQPQHF TGTGCCAGCAGTGTCGGGGTTCGCCAGCCCCAGCATTTT
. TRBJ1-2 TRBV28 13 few CASTRGRNGGYTF TGTGCCAGTACAAGGGGAAGAAATGGTGGCTACACCTTC
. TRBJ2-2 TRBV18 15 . CASSPRTSNTGELFF TGTGCCAGCTCACCCCGGACTTCGAACACCGGGGAGCTGTTTTTT
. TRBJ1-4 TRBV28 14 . CASRWVGVNEELFF TGTGCCAGCAGATGGGTGGGGGTTAATGAAGAACTGTTTTTT
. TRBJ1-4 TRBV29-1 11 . CSAQWGVKLFF TGCAGCGCCCAATGGGGGGTAAAACTGTTTTTT
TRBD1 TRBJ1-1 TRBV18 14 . CASSRDRGRTEAFF TGTGCCAGCTCCCGGGACAGGGGGCGGACTGAAGCTTTCTTT
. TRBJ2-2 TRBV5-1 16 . CASSLEGGAYTGELFF TGCGCCAGCAGCTTGGAGGGGGGGGCGTACACCGGGGAGCTGTTTTTT
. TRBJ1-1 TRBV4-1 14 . CASSRSAGATEAFF TGCGCCAGCAGCCGCTCAGCAGGGGCCACTGAAGCTTTCTTT
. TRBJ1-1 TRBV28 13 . CASSTQRGTEAFF TGTGCCAGCAGTACCCAACGTGGAACTGAAGCTTTCTTT
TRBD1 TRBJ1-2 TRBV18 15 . CASSPGTGVNYGYTF TGTGCCAGCTCACCTGGGACAGGGGTTAACTATGGCTACACCTTC
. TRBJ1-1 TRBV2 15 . CASSDIGEGYTEAFF TGTGCCAGCAGTGATATCGGAGAGGGGTACACTGAAGCTTTCTTT
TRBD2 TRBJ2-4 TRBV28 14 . CASSSRLAGHIQYF TGTGCCAGCAGCTCTCGACTAGCGGGACACATTCAGTACTTC
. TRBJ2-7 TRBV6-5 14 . CASSPWTDTYEQYF TGTGCCAGCAGTCCCTGGACAGATACCTACGAGCAGTACTTC
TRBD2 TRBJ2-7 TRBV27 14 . CASRPRGLAYEQYF TGTGCCAGCAGACCTCGTGGACTAGCCTACGAGCAGTACTTC
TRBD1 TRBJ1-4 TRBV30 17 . CAWSPWVRQGSSEKLFF TGTGCCTGGAGTCCTTGGGTTAGACAGGGTAGTAGTGAAAAACTGTTTTTT
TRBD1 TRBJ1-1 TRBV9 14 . CASGWGQGNTEAFF TGTGCCAGCGGATGGGGACAGGGGAACACTGAAGCTTTCTTT
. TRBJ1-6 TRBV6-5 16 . CASSYSGNPGDSPLHF TGTGCCAGCAGTTACTCAGGAAACCCCGGGGATTCACCCCTCCACTTT
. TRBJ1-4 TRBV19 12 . CASSRLNEKLFF TGTGCCAGTAGTAGACTTAATGAAAAACTGTTTTTT
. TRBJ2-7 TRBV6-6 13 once CASKGKGEDEQYF TGTGCCAGCAAAGGAAAGGGGGAAGACGAGCAGTACTTC
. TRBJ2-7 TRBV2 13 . CASRRDTGFRQYF TGTGCCAGTCGCCGGGACACCGGGTTTAGGCAGTACTTC
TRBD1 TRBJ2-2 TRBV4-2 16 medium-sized CASSRAGTGEPGELFF TGTGCCAGCAGCCGAGCCGGGACAGGGGAACCCGGGGAGCTGTTTTTT
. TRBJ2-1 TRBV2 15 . CASSEHTGSYNEQFF TGTGCCAGCAGTGAACATACTGGTTCCTACAATGAGCAGTTCTTC
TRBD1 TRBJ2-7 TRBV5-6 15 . CASSLRTGFSYEQYF TGTGCCAGCAGCTTAAGGACAGGGTTTTCCTACGAGCAGTACTTC
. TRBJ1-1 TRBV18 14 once CASSRATVNTEAFF TGTGCCAGCTCTCGCGCGACGGTGAACACTGAAGCTTTCTTT
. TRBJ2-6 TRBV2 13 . CASSPTGANVLTF TGTGCCAGCAGCCCGACCGGGGCCAACGTCCTGACTTTC
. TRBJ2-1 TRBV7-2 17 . CASSQGRGQSSYNEQFF TGTGCCAGCAGCCAGGGCCGGGGGCAGAGCTCCTACAATGAGCAGTTCTTC
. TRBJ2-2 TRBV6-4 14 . CASSPQQDTGELFF TGTGCCAGCAGTCCCCAACAAGACACGGGGGAGCTGTTTTTT
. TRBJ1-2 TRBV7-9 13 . CASSYNRVRGYTF TGTGCCAGCAGTTACAACAGGGTCCGGGGCTACACCTTC
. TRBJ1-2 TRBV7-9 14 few CASSSGGGNYGYTF TGTGCCAGCAGCTCTGGAGGGGGGAACTATGGCTACACCTTC
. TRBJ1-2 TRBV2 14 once CASVRGAPNYGYTF TGTGCCAGCGTGAGGGGGGCCCCTAACTATGGCTACACCTTC
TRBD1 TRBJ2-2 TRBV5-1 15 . CASSDRQGSTGELFF TGCGCCAGCAGCGATCGACAGGGTAGTACCGGGGAGCTGTTTTTT
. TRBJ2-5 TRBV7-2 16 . CASSLTGAPPQETQYF TGTGCCAGCAGCTTAACGGGGGCCCCCCCACAAGAGACCCAGTACTTC
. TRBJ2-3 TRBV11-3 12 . CASSLATDTQYF TGTGCCAGCAGCCTAGCAACAGATACGCAGTATTTT
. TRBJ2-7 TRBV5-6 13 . CASSSVLVSEQYF TGTGCCAGCAGCTCGGTCCTTGTAAGCGAGCAGTACTTC